The next 8 T cell receptor beta chains were all read from a single sample in a study of long-term antiretroviral therapy in people with HIV. An immunoSEQ assay, version v3.0, was performed at survey level. The data were produced by immunoSEQ multiplex PCR, yet TCRdb's version contains in-frame clones alone and is incomplete. The table lists around 22,000 clones, 84% of them singletons. The specimen was unsorted PBMCs, collected 0.1 years before starting antiretroviral therapy. Receptors were obtained from a man younger than 30 with HIV.

This chain uses TRBV9 with TRBJ1-4, with 7 bases aligning to TRBD1. Germline trimming cut 3 bases from V and 4 bases from J; bases unmatched to any gene: 6. This CDR3 region has 15 residues. The germline CDR1 and CDR2 sequences are SGDLS and YYNGEE. CDR3 nucleotide sequence: TGTGCCAGCAGCGGTGGACAGGTTCTTAATGAAAAACTGTTTTTT. This gives the protein CASSGGQVLNEKLFF.

CDR3 sequence: CASSDLGGTEKLFF. Here the CDR3 DNA reads TGTGCCAGTAGTGACCTCGGGGGAACTGAAAAACTGTTTTTT. The chain has TRBV19 and TRBJ1-4; perhaps TRBD1 as D (5 bases). Trimming removed 5 bases at V and 7 bases at J, with 14 bases between. This CDR3 comprises 14 residues. Germline V CDR1 and CDR2: LNHDA, SQIVND (reference sequence).

The sample holds a few counts of this clone. One junction end does not reproduce the germline sequence, and a read error may be involved. This sequence joins TRBV6-5 and TRBJ2-7, with a tentative D call TRBD2 (5 bases). Per germline, CDR1 MNHEY and CDR2 SVGAGI. The CDR3 length is 14 residues. CDR3: CAISESLANYEQYF. As DNA, the CDR3 is TGTGCCATCAGTGAGTCCTTAGCGAACTACGAGCAGTACTTC.

The chain joins TRBV7-9 to TRBJ2-1; D may be TRBD2 (6 bases). Trimming took off 5 bases at V and 8 bases at J, with 7 bases between the two ends. Germline V gene lookup returns CDR1 SEHNR and CDR2 FQNEAQ (reference sequence). The CDR3 has 11 residues. Here the CDR3 reads CASSGDYEQFF. The CDR3 DNA reads TGTGCCAGCAGCGGGGACTATGAGCAGTTCTTC.

This chain joins TRBV27 and TRBJ1-6; TRBD1 agrees at 9 bases. The CDR3 loop spans 15 amino acids. Germline CDR1 reads MNHEY; CDR2 reads SMNVEV (reference sequence). After removal of 5 bases from V and 7 bases from J, the junction contained 6 bases not matched to a gene. CDR3 in amino acids: CASSSGTGRNSPLHF. CDR3 sequence (DNA): TGTGCCAGCAGTAGCGGGACAGGGCGGAATTCACCCCTCCACTTT.

This rearrangement joins TRBV2 to TRBJ1-2; 8 nucleotides agree with TRBD1. This CDR3 has 14 amino acids. Germline-derived CDR1 and CDR2 are SNHLY and FYNNEI. V was pared by 3 bases and J by 4 bases, with 4 bases of the junction left unmatched. Here the CDR3 DNA reads TGTGCCAGCAGTGACACAGGGGGTGGCTATGGCTACACCTTC. Its protein is CASSDTGGGYGYTF.

This clone is a singleton in its sample. A read error may account for a junction end that differs from germline. The V and J genes are TRBV28 and TRBJ2-7; 11 nucleotides agree with TRBD1. CDR3 length: 16 amino acids. Germline CDR1 reads MDHEN; CDR2 reads SYDVKM. The CDR3 loop reads CASSGTGTGGGVGLLF. Written as DNA, the CDR3 is TGTGCCAGCAGTGGAACCGGGACAGGGGGGGGCGTGGGTTTACTGTTC. Looking up the rest from reference TRBV28 and TRBJ2-7 gives the full variable domain: DVKVTQSSRYLVKRTGEKVFLECVQDMDHENMFWYRQDPGLGLRLIYFSYDVKMKEKGDIPEGYSVSREKKERFSLILESASTNQTSMYLCASSGTGTGGGVGLLFGPGTRLTVT.

The chain carries TRBV28 and TRBJ1-1; no reliable D call. Germline loops: CDR1 MDHEN, CDR2 SYDVKM. This CDR3 has 11 amino acids. V was pared by 8 bases and J by 2 bases, with 6 bases between. CDR3 in amino acids: CASAVNTEAFF. CDR3 DNA: TGTGCCAGCGCGGTTAACACTGAAGCTTTCTTT.